The 4 T cell receptor beta chains below all came from one sample that was sequenced in a study of sequential checkpoint blockade in melanoma (dated by TCRdb to the late 2010s). The library relied on the immunoSEQ multiplex PCR assay. TCRdb re-hosts the immuneACCESS table, in-frame sequences only. Its copies lack some clones; in the studies checked, an unresolved V gene accounts for under half of them, and the cause for the rest is not known. The sample contains about 1,300 clones, more than 60% of them found a single time. 15% to 20% of the sample is in the top ten clones. Explained via the paper, the treatment or condition label denotes: randomized to nivolumab then ipilimumab (arm A) or the reverse (arm B). The specimen was CD8+ T cells sorted from blood (inferred from file names), collected from a patient given nivolumab and ipilimumab in sequence. The receptors were gathered from a human patient with melanoma. Some clones in this sample may be carry-over from other donors' samples.

This clone was detected once. J is TRBJ1-2 and V is TRBV27, with 8 positions matching TRBD1. From germline, CDR1 is MNHEY and CDR2 SMNVEV (reference sequence). Trimming removed 3 bases from V and 6 bases from J; junction bases left unmatched: 9. The CDR3 loop spans 15 amino acids. In nucleotides, the CDR3 is TGTGCCAGCAGTTTCTTAGGACAGGGAAGCGATGGCTACACCTTC. As protein: CASSFLGQGSDGYTF.

The V and J genes are TRBV9 and TRBJ2-4, with D possibly matching TRBD1 (6 bases). CDR3 size: 20 residues. Trimming left V 6 bases short and J 0 bases short, with 28 bases between. Germline CDR1 and CDR2: SGDLS and YYNGEE. This CDR3 is CASTVGRWDMITLAKNIQYF. CDR3 sequence (DNA): TGTGCCAGCACCGTTGGGCGGTGGGACATGATAACACTAGCCAAAAACATTCAGTACTTC.

The chain employs TRBV30 and TRBJ2-7; D is undetermined. The germline V gene encodes CDR1 GTSNPN and CDR2 SVGIG (reference sequence). V shed 3 bases and J shed 1 base, with 13 bases lying between them. The CDR3 totals 14 residues. CDR3 in amino acids: CAWRRGEFSYEQYF. DNA of the CDR3: TGTGCCTGGAGGAGAGGCGAATTTTCCTACGAGCAGTACTTC.

V is TRBV4-1 and J is TRBJ1-2; no firm D call. The V gene's germline CDR1 is MGHRA and CDR2 YSYEKL. Trimming removed 0 bases from V and 7 bases from J, with 18 bases in between. The CDR3 length is 16 residues. The CDR3 bases are TGCGCCAGCAGCCAAGATTCGGGAGTCAGTGCAGTTGGCTACACCTTC. It encodes CASSQDSGVSAVGYTF.